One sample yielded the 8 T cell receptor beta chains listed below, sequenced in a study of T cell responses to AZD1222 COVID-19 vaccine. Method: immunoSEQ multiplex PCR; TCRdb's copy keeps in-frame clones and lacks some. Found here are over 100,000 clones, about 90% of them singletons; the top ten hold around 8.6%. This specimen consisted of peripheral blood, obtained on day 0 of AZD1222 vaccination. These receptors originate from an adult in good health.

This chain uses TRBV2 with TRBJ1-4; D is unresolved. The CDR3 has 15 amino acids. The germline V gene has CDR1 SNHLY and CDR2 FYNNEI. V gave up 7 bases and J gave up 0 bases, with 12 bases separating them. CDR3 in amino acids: CASTSDRATNEKLFF. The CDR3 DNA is TGTGCCAGCACCTCCGACCGGGCAACTAATGAAAAACTGTTTTTT.

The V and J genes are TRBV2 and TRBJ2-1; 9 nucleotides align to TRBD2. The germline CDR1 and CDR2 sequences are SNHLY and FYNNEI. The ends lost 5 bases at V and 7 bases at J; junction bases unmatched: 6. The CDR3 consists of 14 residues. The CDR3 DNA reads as TGTGCCAGCAGTCGACTAGCGGAGGGAAATGAGCAGTTCTTC. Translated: CASSRLAEGNEQFF.

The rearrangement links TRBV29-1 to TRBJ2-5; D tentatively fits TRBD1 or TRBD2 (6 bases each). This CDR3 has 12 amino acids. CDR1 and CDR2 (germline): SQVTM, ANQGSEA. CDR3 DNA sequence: TGCACCTTAGGGGGGTTGAGGGAGACCCAGTACTTC. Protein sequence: CTLGGLRETQYF.

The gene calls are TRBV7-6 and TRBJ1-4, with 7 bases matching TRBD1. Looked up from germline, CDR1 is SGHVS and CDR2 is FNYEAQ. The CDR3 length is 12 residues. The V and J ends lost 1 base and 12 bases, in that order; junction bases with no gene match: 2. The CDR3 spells CASSLGGTELFF. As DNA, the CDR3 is TGTGCCAGCAGCTTAGGGGGGACAGAACTGTTTTTT.

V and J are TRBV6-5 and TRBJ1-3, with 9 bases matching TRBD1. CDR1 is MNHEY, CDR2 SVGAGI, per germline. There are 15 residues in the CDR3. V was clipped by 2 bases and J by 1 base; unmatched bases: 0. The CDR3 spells CASSYDRGSGNTIYF. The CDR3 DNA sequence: TGTGCCAGCAGTTACGACAGGGGGTCTGGAAACACCATATATTTT.

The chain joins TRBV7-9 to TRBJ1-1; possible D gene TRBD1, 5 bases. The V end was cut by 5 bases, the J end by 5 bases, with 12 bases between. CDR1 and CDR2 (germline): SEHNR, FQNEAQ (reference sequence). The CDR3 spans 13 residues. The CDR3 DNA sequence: TGTGCCAGCAGCCCCGCTGGGGGGACTGAAGCTTTCTTT. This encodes CASSPAGGTEAFF.

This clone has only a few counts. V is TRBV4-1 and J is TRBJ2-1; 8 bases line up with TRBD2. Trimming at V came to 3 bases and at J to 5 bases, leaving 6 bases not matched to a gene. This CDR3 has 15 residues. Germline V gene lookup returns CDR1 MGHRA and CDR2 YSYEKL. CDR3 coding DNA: TGCGCCAGCAGCCACATACTAGCGGCCGACAATGAGCAGTTCTTC. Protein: CASSHILAADNEQFF.

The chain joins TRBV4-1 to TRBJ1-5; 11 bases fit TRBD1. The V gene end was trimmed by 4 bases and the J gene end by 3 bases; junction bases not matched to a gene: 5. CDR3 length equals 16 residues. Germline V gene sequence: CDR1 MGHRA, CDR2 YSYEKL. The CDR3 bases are TGCGCCAGCAGCCCTAGGACAGGGGGCCCCAATCAGCCCCAGCATTTT. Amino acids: CASSPRTGGPNQPQHF.